This T cell receptor beta chain was documented in a study of control samples from healthy donors and cancer patients. Libraries were prepared by immunoSEQ multiplex PCR; TCRdb keeps only in-frame clonotypes and omits some of them. The table shows 170,000 or so clones, with under 95% occurring only once. Germline CDR1 and CDR2: SGHNT and YYREEE (reference sequence). After removal of 4 bases from V and 0 bases from J, the junction contained 9 bases not matched to a gene. The CDR3 extends over 17 amino acids. The chain is built from TRBV5-4 and TRBJ2-7; 11 nucleotides match TRBD2. This clonotype was obtained from a woman between 18 and 29 years old in good health. Sequencing input: blood. The CDR3 DNA is TGTGCCAGCAGCCCTCTGACTAGCGGGAACTCCTCCTACGAGCAGTACTTC. Translated: CASSPLTSGNSSYEQYF.